What follows are 4 T cell receptor beta chains derived from one specimen sequenced in a study of blood T cell repertoires in COVID-19. Clones were sequenced by immunoSEQ multiplex PCR, and TCRdb holds only the in-frame ones, with some missing. The sample holds about 170,000 clones, approximately 89% seen once. Sample: peripheral blood. These receptors were obtained from a man in his 70s with acute or convalescent COVID-19.

This rearrangement joins TRBV2 to TRBJ2-3; the D gene is possibly TRBD1 (5 bases). The CDR3 runs to 13 residues. V lost 6 bases to trimming and J lost 1 base, with 8 bases between them. CDR1 and CDR2 from the germline V gene are SNHLY and FYNNEI. The DNA of the CDR3 is TGTGCCAGCAGGACAGATGGCACAGATACGCAGTATTTT. It translates to CASRTDGTDTQYF.

The CDR3 DNA reads TGTGCCAGCAGCTTGGGGCCAATCACTGAAGCTTTCTTT. Its protein is CASSLGPITEAFF. The rearrangement joins TRBV5-6 to TRBJ1-1, with D unresolved. Germline loops: CDR1 SGHDT, CDR2 YYEEEE. CDR3 length equals 13 residues. Trimming cost V 0 bases and J 4 bases, with 7 bases left between them. Full variable domain (outside the CDR3, taken from reference TRBV5-6 and TRBJ1-1): DAGVTQSPTHLIKTRGQQVTLRCSPKSGHDTVSWYQQALGQGPQFIFQYYEEEERQRGNFPDRFSGHQFPNYSSELNVNALLLGDSALYLCASSLGPITEAFFGQGTRLTVV.

This chain joins TRBV19 and TRBJ2-5, with TRBD1 matching over 7 bases. The CDR3 has 14 amino acids. In germline, CDR1 is LNHDA, CDR2 SQIVND (reference sequence). Trimming took 1 base from V and 2 from J; bases not matched to a gene: 1. The CDR3 DNA sequence: TGTGCCAGTAGTATAGGGGGACAGCAAGAGACCCAGTACTTC. This encodes CASSIGGQQETQYF.

This chain uses TRBV28 with TRBJ2-3; D possibly corresponds to TRBD2 (6 bases). Germline CDR1 is MDHEN and CDR2 is SYDVKM. CDR3 length: 15 residues. The V and J ends lost 1 base and 4 bases respectively, with 12 bases between them. The CDR3 protein is CASSLLAEISDTQYF. CDR3 DNA: TGTGCCAGCAGTTTATTAGCGGAGATTTCAGATACGCAGTATTTT.